One sample yielded the 9 T cell receptor beta chains listed below, sequenced in a study of Ad26.COV2.S vaccination and SARS-CoV-2 variants. Sequencing was performed with immunoSEQ multiplex PCR; in TCRdb, only in-frame clones are kept and a portion is missing. The table lists 380,000 or so clones, approximately 86% of them singletons. Treatment noted: 19 received Ad26.COV2.S at low or high dose, single or two shots; about 5 received placebo; per-sample allocation not given. Sampling happened 63 days after the first vaccine or placebo injection. The specimen was peripheral blood, collected in a trial of Ad26.COV2.S vaccine versus placebo. The receptor set was obtained from a person between 18 and 65 years old who received the Ad26.COV2.S COVID-19 vaccine or a placebo.

The gene calls are TRBV28 and TRBJ1-3; D perhaps matches TRBD1 (6 bases). This CDR3 comprises 16 residues. V lost 9 bases and J 8 bases, leaving 26 bases between the germline ends. Germline-derived CDR1 and CDR2 are MDHEN and SYDVKM. CDR3 sequence (DNA): TGTGCCAGTAGACGCTCGGACAGCTGGACGGGAGACACCATATATTTT. Protein product: CASRRSDSWTGDTIYF. The variable domain in full, completed from reference TRBV28 and TRBJ1-3, reads DVKVTQSSRYLVKRTGEKVFLECVQDMDHENMFWYRQDPGLGLRLIYFSYDVKMKEKGDIPEGYSVSREKKERFSLILESASTNQTSMYLCASRRSDSWTGDTIYFGEGSWLTVV.

The V and J genes are TRBV11-2 and TRBJ1-4; 10 bases are a match to TRBD1. The CDR3 totals 15 residues. J gave up 8 bases and V 5 bases, and 8 bases lay outside the gene matches. Germline V CDR1 and CDR2: SGHAT, FQNNGV. The CDR3 protein is CASSMWDRGGEKLFF. For the CDR3, the DNA is TGTGCCAGCAGCATGTGGGACAGGGGTGGCGAAAAACTGTTTTTT.

This sequence joins TRBV20-1 and TRBJ1-2, with TRBD1 as a possible D gene (6 bases). The CDR3 has 11 amino acids. Trimming took off 6 bases at V and 8 bases at J, with 13 bases between the two ends. CDR1 and CDR2 (germline): DFQATT, SNEGSKA (reference sequence). This chain's CDR3 is CSAGSGGGYTF. In DNA, the CDR3 is TGCAGTGCAGGAAGCGGGGGCGGCTACACCTTC.

The chain recombines TRBV29-1 with TRBJ2-1; 7 bases align to TRBD1. CDR1 and CDR2 from the germline V gene are SQVTM and ANQGSEA. V shed 5 bases, J shed 0 bases, and the junction held 7 bases outside the gene matches. CDR3 length: 15 residues. CDR3 sequence: CSVTGAYHSYNEQFF. Written as DNA, the CDR3 is TGCAGCGTTACAGGGGCCTACCACTCCTACAATGAGCAGTTCTTC.

The chain employs TRBV29-1 and TRBJ1-1, with 8 bases fitting TRBD1. This CDR3 is 12 amino acids long. V lost 7 bases, J lost 3 bases, and 4 bases stayed unmatched. Looked up from germline, CDR1 is SQVTM and CDR2 is ANQGSEA. The CDR3 DNA is TGCAGCGCCAGGGGACAGGACACTGAAGCTTTCTTT. It is translated as CSARGQDTEAFF.

CDR3 DNA sequence: TGCGCCAGCAGCCCGTCACATGCGGCCCTGGTTTCAGGGGGAGAGACCCAGTACTTC. Translation gives CASSPSHAALVSGGETQYF. The genes are TRBV4-3 and TRBJ2-5; 7 positions agree with TRBD1. CDR1 LGHNA and CDR2 YSLEER come from the germline V gene. The V and J ends lost 4 bases and 4 bases, in that order; junction bases with no gene match: 21. The CDR3 length is 19 residues.

This chain joins TRBV5-4 and TRBJ1-6; D remains unclear. CDR3 length: 15 amino acids. The germline gives CDR1 SGHNT, CDR2 YYREEE (reference sequence). V was clipped by 5 bases and J by 3 bases, with 12 bases between them. The CDR3 sequence: CASSPSDFYNSPLHF. The CDR3 DNA reads as TGTGCCAGCAGTCCGTCGGACTTCTATAATTCACCCCTCCACTTT.

This chain's CDR3 is CASSAHSATNEKLFF. CDR3 nucleotides: TGTGCCAGCAGTGCGCACAGTGCAACTAATGAAAAACTGTTTTTT. This chain joins TRBV28 and TRBJ1-4; D is ambiguous. The V and J ends lost 5 bases and 0 bases respectively, with 10 bases between them. Germline lookup yields CDR1 MDHEN and CDR2 SYDVKM. The CDR3 is made up of 15 amino acids.

The chain carries TRBV2 and TRBJ1-3, with no clear D. The V and J ends lost 6 bases and 0 bases respectively, with 12 bases between them. The CDR3 extends over 15 amino acids. Germline loops: CDR1 SNHLY, CDR2 FYNNEI. In nucleotides, the CDR3 is TGTGCCAGCAGCCGACCTCAGAGCTCTGGAAACACCATATATTTT. It is translated as CASSRPQSSGNTIYF.